This record looks at one T cell receptor beta chain sequence and its context. This entry comes from a study of T cell changes during pregnancy in multiple sclerosis. Data came from immunoSEQ multiplex PCR; TCRdb stores just in-frame clones and leaves some out. This table has approximately 130,000 clones, 96% appearing once. V was pared by 5 bases and J by 7 bases, with 24 bases between. Germline V gives CDR1 MDHEN, CDR2 SYDVKM. This CDR3 region has 16 residues. The sequence came from a female donor with multiple sclerosis, enrolled in a pregnancy study. The specimen comprised peripheral blood, sampled after pregnancy. The V and J genes are TRBV28 and TRBJ2-7; the D gene is possibly TRBD1 (8 bases). DNA of the CDR3: TGTGCCAGCAGTGTTTTTAGCACAGGGGGGGAATCGGAGCAGTACTTC. Translating it yields CASSVFSTGGESEQYF.